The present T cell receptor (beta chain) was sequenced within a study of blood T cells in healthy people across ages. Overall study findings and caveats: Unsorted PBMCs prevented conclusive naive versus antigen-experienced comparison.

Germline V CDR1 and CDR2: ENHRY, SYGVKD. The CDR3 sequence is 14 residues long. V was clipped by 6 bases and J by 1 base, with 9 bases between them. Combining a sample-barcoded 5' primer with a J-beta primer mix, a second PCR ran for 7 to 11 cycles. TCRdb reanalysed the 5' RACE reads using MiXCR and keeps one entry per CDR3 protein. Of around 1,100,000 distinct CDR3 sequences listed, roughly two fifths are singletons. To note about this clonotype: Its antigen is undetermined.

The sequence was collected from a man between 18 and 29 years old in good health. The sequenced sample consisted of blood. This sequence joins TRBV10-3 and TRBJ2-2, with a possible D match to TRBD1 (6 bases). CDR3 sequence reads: CAIRQTGNTGELFF. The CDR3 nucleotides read TGTGCCATCAGACAGACAGGGAACACCGGGGAGCTGTTTTTT.